Reported below is one T cell receptor beta chain. Its cognate antigen is unknown. TCRdb re-analysed the RT-PCR reads in MiXCR, keeping a single row per CDR3 protein. Of roughly 700,000 distinct CDR3 sequences detected, approximately 15% appear once; the ten largest clones hold less than 9%. The data are from a study of response to subunit inactivated influenza vaccine. Study-wide findings and caveats: The authors put forward the suggestion that each seasonal influenza vaccination may bring in only a limited number of new T cells.

This receptor was obtained from a man aged 50 or older who received an inactivated influenza vaccine. The source was PBMCs from blood, collected approximately 15 days before vaccination.

The CDR3, as DNA: TGTGCCAGTAGTATAGCGTGGAACTCAGATACGCAGTATTTT. Translated, it gives CASSIAWNSDTQYF. The rearrangement links TRBV19 to TRBJ2-3; D not resolved. Germline V lookup: CDR1 LNHDA, CDR2 SQIVND (reference sequence). The CDR3 totals 14 residues. Trimming took 1 base from V and 4 from J, leaving 9 bases between them.